The 30 T cell receptor beta chains in this list originate from one sample, sequenced in a study of blood T cell repertoires in COVID-19. TCRdb's table, derived via immunoSEQ multiplex PCR, lists solely in-frame clones and lacks some. The repertoire includes about 330,000 clones, 86% of them detected once, and approximately 1.5% sits in the top ten. Sequenced input: peripheral blood. The receptors originated from a woman aged 45-65 years with acute or convalescent COVID-19.

CDR3 protein: CASSASGAYGEKLFF. As DNA, the CDR3 is TGTGCCAGCAGCGCCTCAGGGGCCTACGGGGAAAAACTGTTTTTT. V is TRBV9 and J is TRBJ1-4, with D possibly TRBD1 on 6 matching bases. Deletions cut 3 bases from V and 8 bases from J, with 17 bases between. CDR3 length equals 15 residues. CDR1 is SGDLS, CDR2 YYNGEE, per germline.

The V and J genes are TRBV5-4 and TRBJ2-7, with D possibly matching TRBD1 (5 bases). The CDR3 covers 15 residues. Germline V gene data show CDR1 as SGHNT and CDR2 as YYREEE (reference sequence). The ends were cut back, 3 bases at V and 0 bases at J, with 13 bases in the middle. This chain's CDR3 is CASSWGQGVSYEQYF. The DNA for the CDR3 is TGTGCCAGCAGCTGGGGTCAGGGTGTCTCCTACGAGCAGTACTTC.

The V call is TRBV5-4, the J call TRBJ1-2, with a possible D match to TRBD1 (6 bases). From germline, CDR1 is SGHNT and CDR2 YYREEE (reference sequence). Trimming pared 6 bases from V and 2 bases from J, leaving 11 bases between. The CDR3 length is 13 residues. CDR3 protein: CASTETGNYGYTF. The CDR3 bases are TGTGCCAGCACAGAGACAGGCAACTATGGCTACACCTTC.

This clone appeared a single time. The J gene is TRBJ1-2, the V gene TRBV6-5; D possibly corresponds to TRBD1 (6 bases). V was shortened by 2 bases and J by 5 bases, with 12 bases between the two germline ends. In germline, CDR1 is MNHEY, CDR2 SVGAGI. CDR3 length: 14 residues. CDR3 sequence reads: CASSYGQGLYGYTF. CDR3 nucleotide sequence: TGTGCCAGCAGTTACGGTCAGGGGCTGTATGGCTACACCTTC.

V gene TRBV5-1 combines with J gene TRBJ1-6; a weak D match, TRBD1 (5 bases). Germline loops: CDR1 SGHRS, CDR2 YFSETQ. The CDR3 is made up of 12 amino acids. Between the trimmed V and J ends, which lost 9 bases and 9 bases, there was a span of 13 bases. CDR3: CAKEDISSPLHF. The CDR3 DNA reads as TGCGCCAAAGAGGACATAAGTTCACCCCTCCACTTT.

The CDR3 region has the DNA TGTGCCAGCAGGGAAAGACTGAAAGGTGAAAAACTGTTTTTT. Amino acid sequence: CASRERLKGEKLFF. This rearrangement joins TRBV28 to TRBJ1-4; no definite D call. The V gene's germline CDR1 is MDHEN and CDR2 SYDVKM. This CDR3 comprises 14 residues. V lost 6 bases, J lost 7 bases, and 15 bases lay in between.

This chain joins TRBV14 and TRBJ1-5, with 8 bases identical to TRBD1. The CDR3 sequence is 17 residues long. Germline lookup yields CDR1 SGHDN and CDR2 FVKESK. Trimming cost V 0 bases and J 9 bases; bases outside gene matches: 13. The CDR3 DNA follows: TGTGCCAGCAGCCAAGATGCTAGAGACAGGGGAAGGGGGCCCCAGCATTTT. Translated, it gives CASSQDARDRGRGPQHF.

This sequence joins TRBV21-1 and TRBJ2-1; the table assigns TRBD2, which was not confirmed against the DNA. TRBV21-1 is described as a pseudogene. The CDR3 has 15 residues. CDR3 loop: CASSRSSGSYNEQFF. DNA of the CDR3: TGTGCCAGCAGCAGGTCTAGCGGGTCCTACAATGAGCAGTTCTTC.

The chain joins TRBV25-1 to TRBJ2-1, with D possibly TRBD2 on 5 matching bases. This CDR3 spans 16 amino acids. Germline loops: CDR1 MGHDK, CDR2 SYGVNS. Trimming pared 4 bases from V and 2 bases from J, leaving 15 bases between. CDR3 sequence (DNA): TGTGCCAGCAGTGGTCGGGGTTATTTGCCCTACAATGAGCAGTTCTTC. Its translation is CASSGRGYLPYNEQFF.

The chain uses TRBV6-4 and TRBJ2-1, with 7 bases that match TRBD1. Trimming removed 4 bases from V and 6 bases from J; junction bases left unmatched: 3. This CDR3 has 13 amino acids. In germline, CDR1 is MRHNA, CDR2 SNTAGT. CDR3 protein: CASSGTGVNEQFF. In DNA, the CDR3 is TGTGCCAGCAGTGGGACAGGAGTCAATGAGCAGTTCTTC.

The CDR3: CASARQGTGNTIYF. CDR3 DNA: TGTGCCAGTGCTAGACAGGGAACTGGAAACACCATATATTTT. The chain carries TRBV19 and TRBJ1-3; the match to TRBD1 covers 7 bases. Per germline, CDR1 LNHDA and CDR2 SQIVND (reference sequence). Losses at the gene ends were 8 bases for V and 2 bases for J; bases not matched to a gene: 6. The CDR3 sequence is 14 residues long.

This clone was detected a few times. This chain connects TRBV7-8 to TRBJ2-5, with 12 bases aligning to TRBD2. From germline, CDR1 is SGHVS and CDR2 FQNEAQ. The V and J ends lost 5 bases and 2 bases, in that order; junction bases with no gene match: 9. The CDR3 is made up of 17 amino acids. The CDR3 region has the DNA TGTGCCAGCAGCCCCCAACTAGCGGGAGGTGGGCAAGAGACCCAGTACTTC. It translates to CASSPQLAGGGQETQYF.

The J gene is TRBJ2-1, the V gene TRBV18; D may be TRBD1 (5 bases). Germline values: CDR1 KGHSH, CDR2 LQKENI. The CDR3 is 17 amino acids. Between the trimmed V and J ends, which lost 2 bases and 1 base, there was a span of 15 bases. The CDR3 region has the DNA TGTGCCAGCTCACCAAAACCAGGGTCAGGGTCCTACAATGAGCAGTTCTTC. Translated: CASSPKPGSGSYNEQFF.

The rearrangement uses TRBV5-1 and TRBJ2-1; 7 nucleotides line up with TRBD2. CDR1 is SGHRS, CDR2 YFSETQ, per germline. The CDR3 sequence is 17 residues long. V lost 0 bases to trimming and J lost 5 bases; unmatched junction nucleotides: 11. CDR3 coding DNA: TGCGCCAGCAGCTTGGGGGGAGGGGCCCCGAGGGACAATGAGCAGTTCTTC. Its protein is CASSLGGGAPRDNEQFF.

The chain employs TRBV5-1 and TRBJ2-7; 7 bases map to TRBD2. Germline values: CDR1 SGHRS, CDR2 YFSETQ. J gave up 3 bases and V 1 base, and 4 bases lay outside the gene matches. This CDR3 comprises 14 residues. Here the CDR3 reads CASSLSGTIYEQYF. The CDR3 coding sequence is TGCGCCAGCAGCTTGAGCGGGACCATCTACGAGCAGTACTTC.

The CDR3 sequence is CASSLAGADQPQHF. CDR3 nucleotides: TGCGCCAGCAGCTTGGCAGGGGCGGATCAGCCCCAGCATTTT. This chain joins TRBV5-1 and TRBJ1-5; possibly TRBD1 for D (6 bases). Trimming removed 0 bases at V and 5 bases at J, with 9 bases between. Germline CDR1 is SGHRS and CDR2 is YFSETQ. The length of the CDR3 is 14 residues.

The chain carries TRBV6-4 and TRBJ1-2; D might be TRBD1 (5 bases). The CDR3 has 13 residues. The germline CDR1 and CDR2 sequences are MRHNA and SNTAGT. V lost 5 bases and J lost 4, with 11 bases in between. CDR3 amino acids: CASSQGPTYGYTF. As DNA, the CDR3 is TGTGCCAGCAGTCAGGGTCCGACCTATGGCTACACCTTC.

The rearrangement uses TRBV6-6 and TRBJ1-2; a weak D match, TRBD1 (5 bases). The CDR3 extends over 13 amino acids. V was shortened by 2 bases and J by 5 bases, with 9 bases between the two germline ends. Germline V gene sequence: CDR1 MNHNY, CDR2 SVGAGI (reference sequence). The CDR3 sequence is CASSYEAGYGYTF. In nucleotides, the CDR3 is TGTGCCAGCAGTTACGAGGCAGGGTATGGCTACACCTTC.

The genes are TRBV11-2 and TRBJ2-4, with D unresolved. Trimming cost V 5 bases and J 9 bases, with 14 bases left between them. Germline loops: CDR1 SGHAT, CDR2 FQNNGV. This CDR3 contains 13 residues. The CDR3 reads CASSLDVRVIQYF. DNA of the CDR3: TGTGCCAGCAGCCTCGATGTTCGGGTCATTCAGTACTTC.

This CDR3 reads CASSLVLAGELFF. The DNA for the CDR3 is TGTGCCAGCAGCTTAGTTTTAGCCGGGGAGCTGTTTTTT. The chain joins TRBV11-3 to TRBJ2-2, with unresolved D. CDR3 length: 13 residues. V gave up 1 base and J gave up 6 bases, with 6 bases separating them. Germline CDR1 and CDR2: SGHNT and YENEEA.

This clone was seen a few times. This chain joins TRBV6-2 or TRBV6-3 and TRBJ1-3; D may be TRBD1 (6 bases). The ends were cut back, 4 bases at V and 5 bases at J, with 12 bases in the middle. The CDR3 is 14 amino acids. Germline loops: CDR1 MNHEY, CDR2 SVGEGT. The CDR3 region has the DNA TGTGCCAGCAGTTCGGACAGACCAAGAAACACCATATATTTT. As protein: CASSSDRPRNTIYF.

V usage is TRBV29-1 and J usage is TRBJ2-1; 13 bases align to TRBD2. V lost 6 bases and J lost 6; bases outside the gene matches: 5. This CDR3 is 14 amino acids long. Germline V gene sequence: CDR1 SQVTM, CDR2 ANQGSEA. CDR3 residues: CSVRTSGSINEQFF. CDR3 nucleotides: TGCAGCGTCAGGACTAGCGGGAGCATCAATGAGCAGTTCTTC.

The rearrangement uses TRBV6-5 and TRBJ1-4; tentative D call: TRBD1 (6 bases). The germline gives CDR1 MNHEY, CDR2 SVGAGI. V lost 0 bases and J lost 8, with 13 bases in between. The CDR3 covers 15 residues. The CDR3 region has the DNA TGTGCCAGCAGTTACTCGAAGGGGGTGGAGGAAAAACTGTTTTTT. Translating gives CASSYSKGVEEKLFF.

The chain carries TRBV9 and TRBJ1-3; D may be TRBD1 (5 bases). This CDR3 has 16 residues. The ends were cut back, 3 bases at V and 0 bases at J, with 13 bases in the middle. Germline V lookup: CDR1 SGDLS, CDR2 YYNGEE. CDR3 bases: TGTGCCAGCAGCGAGGCAGGGTACCTCTCTGGAAACACCATATATTTT. As protein: CASSEAGYLSGNTIYF.

The V call is TRBV15, the J call TRBJ2-5; a weak D match, TRBD1 (6 bases). The CDR3 runs to 16 residues. CDR1 LNHNV and CDR2 YYDKDF come from the germline V gene (reference sequence). Trimming took off 1 base at V and 5 bases at J, with 17 bases between the two ends. The CDR3 DNA follows: TGTGCCACCAGCAGAGGGACGACCGAGGGGGAGGAGACCCAGTACTTC. It is translated as CATSRGTTEGEETQYF.

The chain uses TRBV5-1 and TRBJ1-2, with 8 bases lining up with TRBD1. The length of the CDR3 is 15 residues. V was pared by 0 bases and J by 4 bases, with 5 bases of the junction left unmatched. Germline V gene lookup returns CDR1 SGHRS and CDR2 YFSETQ. CDR3 residues: CASSLDRRGPYGYTF. CDR3 DNA: TGCGCCAGCAGCTTGGACCGCAGGGGGCCCTATGGCTACACCTTC.

V gene TRBV10-3 combines with J gene TRBJ2-2; D gene unclear. Trimming removed 6 bases at V and 1 base at J, with 3 bases between. The CDR3 has 12 amino acids. The germline gives CDR1 ENHRY, CDR2 SYGVKD. The CDR3 DNA follows: TGTGCCATCAGGCGGAACACCGGGGAGCTGTTTTTT. This encodes CAIRRNTGELFF.

The chain joins TRBV28 to TRBJ1-1; a weak D match, TRBD1 (5 bases). The CDR3 contains 12 residues. Germline V CDR1 and CDR2: MDHEN, SYDVKM. V dropped 10 bases and J dropped 0 bases, with 9 bases sitting between them. The CDR3 bases are TGTGCCAACCAGGGTATGAACACTGAAGCTTTCTTT. It is translated as CANQGMNTEAFF. Based on the CDR3 plus reference TRBV28 and TRBJ1-1, the full variable domain is DVKVTQSSRYLVKRTGEKVFLECVQDMDHENMFWYRQDPGLGLRLIYFSYDVKMKEKGDIPEGYSVSREKKERFSLILESASTNQTSMYLCANQGMNTEAFFGQGTRLTVV.

The chain uses TRBV9 and TRBJ2-7; D may be TRBD1 (5 bases). CDR1 and CDR2 (germline): SGDLS, YYNGEE. Deletions cut 1 base from V and 6 bases from J, with 11 bases between. The CDR3 contains 13 residues. CDR3 loop: CASSVSDTVEQYF. As DNA, the CDR3 is TGTGCCAGCAGCGTATCGGACACCGTCGAGCAGTACTTC.

V is TRBV18 and J is TRBJ1-2, with unresolved D. There are 15 residues in the CDR3. Germline CDR1 reads KGHSH; CDR2 reads LQKENI. Deletions cut 0 bases from V and 4 bases from J, with 12 bases between. CDR3 loop: CASSPPEGQSYGYTF. The CDR3 nucleotides read TGTGCCAGCTCACCACCGGAGGGTCAGTCCTATGGCTACACCTTC.